This T cell receptor beta chain originates from a study of Ad26.COV2.S vaccination and SARS-CoV-2 variants. Study at large: In the COV1001 trial, the donor was in the Ad26.COV2.S arm.

The treatment denotes: roughly 18 received Ad26.COV2.S at low or high dose, single or two shots; 5 received placebo; per-sample allocation not given. Samples analyzed were those drawn on day 63 after the first vaccine or placebo injection. The germline V gene encodes CDR1 SEHNR and CDR2 FQNEAQ (reference sequence). Trimming pared 5 bases from V and 3 bases from J, leaving 13 bases between. The length of the CDR3 is 14 residues. Sequencing was performed with immunoSEQ multiplex PCR; in TCRdb, only in-frame clones are kept and a portion is missing. The sample has around 450,000 clones; 80% to 95% are singletons.

V usage is TRBV7-9 and J usage is TRBJ1-2, with a tentative D call TRBD1 (5 bases). This receptor was taken from a person aged 18-65 years who received the Ad26.COV2.S COVID-19 vaccine or a placebo. The input for sequencing was peripheral blood, taken in a trial of Ad26.COV2.S vaccine versus placebo. The DNA of the CDR3 is TGTGCCAGCAGCACAGGCGGGGGGTACTATGGCTACACCTTC. Residues: CASSTGGGYYGYTF. The full variable domain, its missing parts supplied by reference TRBV7-9 and TRBJ1-2, is DTGVSQNPRHKITKRGQNVTFRCDPISEHNRLYWYRQTLGQGPEFLTYFQNEAQLEKSRLLSDRFSAERPKGSFSTLEIQRTEQGDSAMYLCASSTGGGYYGYTFGSGTRLTVV.